The clone carrying this TCR beta chain was detected only a few times. Its antigen is currently unknown. The PCR ran on 60 Vbeta and 13 Jbeta primers. The table came from immunoSEQ multiplex PCR; TCRdb's copy has only in-frame clones and leaves some out. The repertoire holds tens of thousands of clones, with about three quarters as singletons. This sample stems from a study of cytomegalovirus exposure and HLA in healthy donors. Study results and caveats: For TCR beta chains, V- and J-gene trimming was later linked to a missense DCLRE1C variant. Most TCR sequences were rare, but some public TCRs occurred in many donors.

CDR1 and CDR2 from the germline V gene are MNHEY and SVGAGI. The CDR3 spans 15 residues. Trimming removed 2 bases from V and 4 bases from J; junction bases left unmatched: 2. The J gene is TRBJ1-6, the V gene TRBV6-5; 7 nucleotides align to TRBD1. Sequenced material: PBMCs. The sequence was collected from a woman aged 40 to 50 in good health and CMV-seropositive. The CDR3 DNA reads TGTGCCAGCAGTTACACGGGACAGTATAATTCACCCCTCCACTTT. Encoded protein: CASSYTGQYNSPLHF.